Given below is one T cell receptor (beta chain) in context. TCRdb's table, derived via immunoSEQ multiplex PCR, lists solely in-frame clones and lacks some. The data contain roughly 320,000 clones, 80% to 90% of them seen just once; the ten biggest clones take up 6.3%. Seattle researchers signed up patients amid active infection and tracked them longitudinally. The source of the sample is a study of blood T cell repertoires in COVID-19. CDR1 is MNHEY and CDR2 is SVGEGT in the germline V gene. This CDR3 contains 15 residues. V was clipped by 0 bases and J by 8 bases, with 14 bases between them. The sequence came from a woman in her forties or fifties with COVID-19, enrolled during active disease. V and J are TRBV6-2 or TRBV6-3 and TRBJ2-4, with no clear D. Source material: peripheral blood. Written as DNA, the CDR3 is TGTGCCAGCAGTTACTCTCAGGTTACCATCCACATTCAGTACTTC. This translates into CASSYSQVTIHIQYF.